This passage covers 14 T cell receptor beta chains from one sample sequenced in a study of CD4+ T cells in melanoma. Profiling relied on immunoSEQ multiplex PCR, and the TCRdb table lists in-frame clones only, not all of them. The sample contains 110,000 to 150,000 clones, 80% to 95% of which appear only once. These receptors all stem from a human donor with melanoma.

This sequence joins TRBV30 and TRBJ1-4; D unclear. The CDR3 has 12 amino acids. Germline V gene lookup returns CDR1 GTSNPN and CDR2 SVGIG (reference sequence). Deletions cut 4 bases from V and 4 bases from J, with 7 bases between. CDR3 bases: TGTGCCTGGAAAGGAGATAATGAAAAACTGTTTTTT. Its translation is CAWKGDNEKLFF.

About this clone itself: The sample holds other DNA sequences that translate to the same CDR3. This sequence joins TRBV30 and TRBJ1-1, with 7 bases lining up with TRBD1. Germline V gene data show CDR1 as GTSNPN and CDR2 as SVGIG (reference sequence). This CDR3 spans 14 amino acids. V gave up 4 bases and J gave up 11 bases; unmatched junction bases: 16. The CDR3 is CAWTQGVRFSEAFF. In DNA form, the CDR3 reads TGTGCCTGGACCCAGGGGGTTAGGTTCAGTGAGGCTTTCTTT.

The CDR3 DNA reads TGTGCCAGCAGCTCAGGATTCGGGACCTACGAGCAGTACTTC. Amino acids: CASSSGFGTYEQYF. The chain joins TRBV6-5 to TRBJ2-7, with D perhaps matching TRBD2 (5 bases). This CDR3 has 14 amino acids. The germline V gene encodes CDR1 MNHEY and CDR2 SVGAGI. V lost 6 bases and J lost 2, with 14 bases in between.

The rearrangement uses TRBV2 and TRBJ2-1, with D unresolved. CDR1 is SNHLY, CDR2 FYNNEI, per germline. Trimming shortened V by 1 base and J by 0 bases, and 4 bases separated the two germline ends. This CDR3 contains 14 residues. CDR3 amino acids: CASSEVLSYNEQFF. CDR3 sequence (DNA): TGTGCCAGCAGTGAAGTCCTCTCCTACAATGAGCAGTTCTTC.

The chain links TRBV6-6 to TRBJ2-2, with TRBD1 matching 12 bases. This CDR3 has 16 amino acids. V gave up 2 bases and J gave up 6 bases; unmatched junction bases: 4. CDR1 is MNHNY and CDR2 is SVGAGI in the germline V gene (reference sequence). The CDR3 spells CASSYGTGGGPGELFF. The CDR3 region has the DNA TGTGCCAGCAGTTACGGGACAGGGGGCGGTCCCGGGGAGCTGTTTTTT.

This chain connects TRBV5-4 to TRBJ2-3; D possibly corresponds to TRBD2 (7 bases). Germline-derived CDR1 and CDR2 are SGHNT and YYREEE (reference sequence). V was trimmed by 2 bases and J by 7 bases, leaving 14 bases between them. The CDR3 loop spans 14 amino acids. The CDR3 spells CASSFGGLRNTQYF. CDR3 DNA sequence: TGTGCCAGCAGCTTCGGGGGGCTGAGAAATACGCAGTATTTT.

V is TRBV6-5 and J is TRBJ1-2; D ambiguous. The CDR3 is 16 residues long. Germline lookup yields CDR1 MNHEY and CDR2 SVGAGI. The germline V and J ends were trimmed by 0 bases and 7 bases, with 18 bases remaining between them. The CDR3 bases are TGTGCCAGCAGTTACTCGGCAAGACCCACTATCGGTGGCTACACCTTC. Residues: CASSYSARPTIGGYTF.

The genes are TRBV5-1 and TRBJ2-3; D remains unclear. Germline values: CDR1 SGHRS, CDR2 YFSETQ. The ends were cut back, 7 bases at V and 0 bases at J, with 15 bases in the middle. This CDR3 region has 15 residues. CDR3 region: CASGRSADSTDTQYF. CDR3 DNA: TGCGCCAGCGGTAGGTCAGCAGATAGCACAGATACGCAGTATTTT.

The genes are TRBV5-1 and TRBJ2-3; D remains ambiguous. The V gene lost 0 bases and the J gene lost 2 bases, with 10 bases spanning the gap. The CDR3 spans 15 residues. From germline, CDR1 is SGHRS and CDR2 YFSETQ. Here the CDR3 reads CASSLDLGPTDTQYF. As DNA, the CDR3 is TGCGCCAGCAGCTTGGATCTGGGCCCCACAGATACGCAGTATTTT.

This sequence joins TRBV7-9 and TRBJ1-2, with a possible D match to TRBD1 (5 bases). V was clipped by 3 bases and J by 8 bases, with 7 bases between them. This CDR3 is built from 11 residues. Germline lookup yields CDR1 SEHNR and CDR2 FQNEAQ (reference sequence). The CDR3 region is CASSFRGGYTF. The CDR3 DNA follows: TGTGCCAGCAGCTTTAGGGGCGGCTACACCTTC.

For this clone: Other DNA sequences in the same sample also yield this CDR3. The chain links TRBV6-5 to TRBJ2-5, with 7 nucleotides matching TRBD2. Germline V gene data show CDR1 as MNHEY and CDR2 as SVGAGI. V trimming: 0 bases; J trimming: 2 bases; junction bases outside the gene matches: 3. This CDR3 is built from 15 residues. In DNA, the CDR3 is TGTGCCAGCAGTTACTCGGGGGGGGGACAAGAGACCCAGTACTTC. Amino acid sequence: CASSYSGGGQETQYF.

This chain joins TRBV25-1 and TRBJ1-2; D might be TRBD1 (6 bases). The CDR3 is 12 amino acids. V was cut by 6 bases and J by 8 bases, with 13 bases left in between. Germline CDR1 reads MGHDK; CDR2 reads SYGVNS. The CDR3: CASRPGDRGYTF. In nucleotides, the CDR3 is TGTGCCAGCAGACCAGGGGATCGAGGCTACACCTTC.

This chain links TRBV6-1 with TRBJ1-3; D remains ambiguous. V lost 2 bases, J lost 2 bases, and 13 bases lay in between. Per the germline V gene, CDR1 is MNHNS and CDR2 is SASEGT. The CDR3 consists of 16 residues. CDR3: CASSETHSGPGNTIYF. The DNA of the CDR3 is TGTGCCAGCAGTGAAACCCACAGCGGACCTGGAAACACCATATATTTT.

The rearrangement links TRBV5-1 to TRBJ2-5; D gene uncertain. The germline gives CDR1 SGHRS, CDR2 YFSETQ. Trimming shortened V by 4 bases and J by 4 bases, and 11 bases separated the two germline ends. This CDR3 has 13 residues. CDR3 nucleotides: TGCGCCAGCAGCGCCCCTCATGGAGAGACCCAGTACTTC. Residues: CASSAPHGETQYF.